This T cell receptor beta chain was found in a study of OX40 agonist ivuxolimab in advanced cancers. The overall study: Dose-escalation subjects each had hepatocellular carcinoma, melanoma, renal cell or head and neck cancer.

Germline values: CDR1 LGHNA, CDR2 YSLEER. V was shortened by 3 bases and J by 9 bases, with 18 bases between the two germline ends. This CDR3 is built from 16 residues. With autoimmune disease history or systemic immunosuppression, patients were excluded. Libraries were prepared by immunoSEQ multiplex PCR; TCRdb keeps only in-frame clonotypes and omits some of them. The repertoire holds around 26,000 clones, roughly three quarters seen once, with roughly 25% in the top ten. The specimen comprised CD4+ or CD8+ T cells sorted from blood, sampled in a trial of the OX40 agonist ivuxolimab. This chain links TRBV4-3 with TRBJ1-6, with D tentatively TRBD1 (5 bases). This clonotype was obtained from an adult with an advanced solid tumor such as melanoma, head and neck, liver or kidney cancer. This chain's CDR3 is CASSQVFREDGSPLHF. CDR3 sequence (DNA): TGCGCCAGCAGCCAGGTCTTCAGGGAGGATGGTTCACCCCTCCACTTT.